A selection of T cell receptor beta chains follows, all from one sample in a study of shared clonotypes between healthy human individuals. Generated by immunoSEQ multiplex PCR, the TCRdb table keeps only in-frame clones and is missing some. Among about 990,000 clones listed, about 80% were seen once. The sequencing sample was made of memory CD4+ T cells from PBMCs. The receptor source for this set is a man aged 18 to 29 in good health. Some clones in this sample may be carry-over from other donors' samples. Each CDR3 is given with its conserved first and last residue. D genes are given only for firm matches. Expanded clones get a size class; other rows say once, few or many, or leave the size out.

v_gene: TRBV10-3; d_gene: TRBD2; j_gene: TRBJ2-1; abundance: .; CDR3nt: TGTGCCATCAGTGGCATAACTAGCGAAACCTACAATGAGCAGTTCTTC; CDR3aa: CAISGITSETYNEQFF
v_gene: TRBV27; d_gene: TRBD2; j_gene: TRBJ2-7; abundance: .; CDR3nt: TGTGCCAGCAGTTCTAGAAGAGGGACTAGCGGGAGGGCCTACGAGCAGTACTTC; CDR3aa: CASSSRRGTSGRAYEQYF
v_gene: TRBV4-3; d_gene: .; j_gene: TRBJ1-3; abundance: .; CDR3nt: TGCGCCAGCAGCCAAGATGCCGGGCGGACTGGAAACACCATATATTTT; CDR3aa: CASSQDAGRTGNTIYF
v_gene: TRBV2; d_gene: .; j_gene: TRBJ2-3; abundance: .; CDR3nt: TGTGCCAGCAGTCCACTAAACCCTTACAGGGACACAGATACGCAGTATTTT; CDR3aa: CASSPLNPYRDTDTQYF
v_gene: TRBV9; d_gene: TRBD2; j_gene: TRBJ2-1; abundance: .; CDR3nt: TGTGCCAGCAGCGAACAAGCCGCGGGAGGTATAAACAATGAGCAGTTCTTC; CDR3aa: CASSEQAAGGINNEQFF
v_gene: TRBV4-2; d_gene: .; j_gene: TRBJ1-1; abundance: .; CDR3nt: TGTGCCAGCAGCCAACTGGAGAACACTGAAGCTTTCTTT; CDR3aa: CASSQLENTEAFF
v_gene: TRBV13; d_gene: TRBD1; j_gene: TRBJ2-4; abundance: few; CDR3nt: TGTGCCAGCAGCTCTCGCGGACAGGTAGCCAAAAACATTCAGTACTTC; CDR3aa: CASSSRGQVAKNIQYF
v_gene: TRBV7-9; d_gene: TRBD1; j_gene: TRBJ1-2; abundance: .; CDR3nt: TGTGCCAGCAGCTTCACAGGGGAAAGAGGCTACACCTTC; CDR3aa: CASSFTGERGYTF
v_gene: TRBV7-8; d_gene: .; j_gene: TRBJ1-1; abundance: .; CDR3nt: TGTGCCAGCAGCTTCGGGGGGGGCGTGAACACTGAAGCTTTCTTT; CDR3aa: CASSFGGGVNTEAFF
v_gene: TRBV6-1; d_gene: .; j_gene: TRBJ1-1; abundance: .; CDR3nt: TGTGCCAGCAGGAAGGGGGACCTTACGGACACTGAAGCTTTCTTT; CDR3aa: CASRKGDLTDTEAFF
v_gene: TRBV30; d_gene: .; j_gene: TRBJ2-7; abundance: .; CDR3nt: TGTGCCTGGAGTGTAATGACGGGCTACGAGCAGTACTTC; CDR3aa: CAWSVMTGYEQYF
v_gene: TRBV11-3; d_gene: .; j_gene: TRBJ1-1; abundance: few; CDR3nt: TGTGCCAGCAGCTTGGAGGGGTCGGACACTGAAGCTTTCTTT; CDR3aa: CASSLEGSDTEAFF
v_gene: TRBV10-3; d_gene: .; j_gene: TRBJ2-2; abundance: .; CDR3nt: TGTGCCATCAGTGATGTCGGGGGTCTCGGGGAGCTGTTTTTT; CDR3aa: CAISDVGGLGELFF
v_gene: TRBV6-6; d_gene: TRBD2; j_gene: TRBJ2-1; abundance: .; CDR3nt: TGTGCCAGCAGTTTTAGCGGGAGTTCCTACAATGAGCAGTTCTTC; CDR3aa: CASSFSGSSYNEQFF
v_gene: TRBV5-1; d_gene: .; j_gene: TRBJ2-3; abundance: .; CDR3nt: TGCGCCAGCAGCTTGGATGCACAGACAACAGATACGCAGTATTTT; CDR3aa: CASSLDAQTTDTQYF
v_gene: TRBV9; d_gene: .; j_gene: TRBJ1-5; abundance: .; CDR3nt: TGTGCCAGCAGCGTATCAGGGGGCAATCAGCCCCAGCATTTT; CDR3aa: CASSVSGGNQPQHF
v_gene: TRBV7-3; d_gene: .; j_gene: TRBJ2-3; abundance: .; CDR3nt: TGTGCCAGCAGCTTAGCCGTGGGGGCAGATACGCAGTATTTT; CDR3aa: CASSLAVGADTQYF
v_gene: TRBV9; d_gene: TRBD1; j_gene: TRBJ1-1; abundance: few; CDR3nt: TGTGCCAGCAGCCCTTGGGACAGGATGAACACTGAAGCTTTCTTT; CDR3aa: CASSPWDRMNTEAFF
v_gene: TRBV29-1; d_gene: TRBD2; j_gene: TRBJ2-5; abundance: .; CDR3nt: TGCAGCGTTTTTTCTAGCGGAGGGGCGAAGACCCAGTACTTC; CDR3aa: CSVFSSGGAKTQYF
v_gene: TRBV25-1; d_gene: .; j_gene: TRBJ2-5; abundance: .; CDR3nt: TGTGCCAGCAGTAAAGTGGGGGTAGAGACCCAGTACTTC; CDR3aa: CASSKVGVETQYF
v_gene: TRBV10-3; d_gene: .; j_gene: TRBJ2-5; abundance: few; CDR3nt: TGTGCCACCCGCCCAGGGGCGACGGAGACCCAGTACTTC; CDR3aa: CATRPGATETQYF
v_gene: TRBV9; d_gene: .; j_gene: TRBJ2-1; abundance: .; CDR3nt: TGTGCCAGCAGCCCCGGCGGAAGCTCCTACAATGAGCAGTTCTTC; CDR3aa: CASSPGGSSYNEQFF
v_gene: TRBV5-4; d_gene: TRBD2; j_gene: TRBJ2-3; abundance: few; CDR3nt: TGTGCCAGCAGCTTGGGACTAGCGGCTAGCACAGATACGCAGTATTTT; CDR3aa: CASSLGLAASTDTQYF
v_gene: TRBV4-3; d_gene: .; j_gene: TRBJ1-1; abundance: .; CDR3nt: TGCGCCAGCAGCCAAGGGTTTAGCCAGTTGAACACTGAAGCTTTCTTT; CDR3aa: CASSQGFSQLNTEAFF
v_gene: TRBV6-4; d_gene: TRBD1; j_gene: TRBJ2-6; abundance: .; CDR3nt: TGTGCCAGTTCAGAGGGGGCGACGTCTGGGGCCAACGTCCTGACTTTC; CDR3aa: CASSEGATSGANVLTF
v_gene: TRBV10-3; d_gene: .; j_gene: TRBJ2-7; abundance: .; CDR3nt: TGTGCCATCAGTGAGCCGCAATCTAGGGGTGGATACTACGAGCAGTACTTC; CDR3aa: CAISEPQSRGGYYEQYF
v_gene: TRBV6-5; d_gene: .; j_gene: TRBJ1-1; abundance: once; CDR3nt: TGTGCCAGCAGCCCACCCCCGAACACTGAAGCTTTCTTT; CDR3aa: CASSPPPNTEAFF
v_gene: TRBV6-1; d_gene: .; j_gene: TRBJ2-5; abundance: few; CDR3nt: TGTGCCAGCAGTTTTACGCGGGAAGGCCAGGAGACCCAGTACTTC; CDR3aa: CASSFTREGQETQYF